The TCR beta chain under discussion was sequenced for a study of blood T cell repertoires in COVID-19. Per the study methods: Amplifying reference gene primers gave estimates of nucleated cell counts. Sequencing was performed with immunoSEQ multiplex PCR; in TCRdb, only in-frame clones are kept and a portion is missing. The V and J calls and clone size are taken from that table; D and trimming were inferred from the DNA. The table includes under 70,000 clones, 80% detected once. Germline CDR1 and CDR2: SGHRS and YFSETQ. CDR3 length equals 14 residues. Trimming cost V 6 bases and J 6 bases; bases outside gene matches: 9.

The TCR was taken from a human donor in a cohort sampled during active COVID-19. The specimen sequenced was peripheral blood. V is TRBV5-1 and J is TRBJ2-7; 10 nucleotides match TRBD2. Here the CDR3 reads CASMSLAGVGEQYF. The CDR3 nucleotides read TGCGCCAGCATGTCTCTAGCGGGAGTTGGCGAGCAGTACTTC.